There are many counts of the clone carrying this T cell receptor (beta chain). The data were obtained in a study of read filtering for tumor transcriptome and immune sequencing. Study in general: The cohort had some 17 men and under 15 women aged roughly 47 to 90, mean about 70 years. After DNase treatment, RNA was made into whole-transcriptome libraries.

Per germline, CDR1 SGHDN and CDR2 FVKESK. The CDR3 has 18 amino acids. V was cut by 2 bases and J by 3 bases, with 22 bases left in between. The library was built from 400 ng RNA with molecular barcoded adaptors for alpha/delta and beta/gamma chains. TCRdb independently ran MiXCR on the reads; one entry per CDR3 protein. Of more than 30,000 distinct CDR3 sequences in the sample, 12% to 15% were seen once. This TCR was recovered from a donor at least 40 years old with multiple myeloma. This chain connects TRBV14 to TRBJ1-2; D not certain. The sample comprised a population of CD138-negative cells sorted from bone marrow. This chain's CDR3 is CASSQPTLSSPEDYGYTF. For the CDR3, the DNA is TGTGCCAGCAGCCAACCAACGTTGTCTTCTCCGGAGGACTATGGCTACACCTTC.